The clone carrying this TCR beta chain was observed a few times. As yet, its antigen is unknown. The CDR3 extends over 16 amino acids. Germline V lookup: CDR1 DFQATT, CDR2 SNEGSKA (reference sequence). Trimming cost V 3 bases and J 0 bases; bases outside gene matches: 7. These data are taken from a study of T-cell reconstitution after alpha-beta-depleted transplantation in children. General observations from the study: One year after transplant, T-cell counts and diversity came mostly from newly produced T cells. Certain patients had high TCRbeta diversity at day 60, and it came from recipient T cells and thymic progenitors that survived.

Unique molecular identifiers were incorporated when the TCRbeta library was constructed. TCRdb re-derived calls from the PCR reads in MiXCR, one entry per CDR3 protein. The top ten hold around 4.5% of the sample, which has fewer than 1 million distinct CDR3 sequences, approximately 15% seen once. Sequencing used PBMCs, mostly from graft donor cells, obtained 360 days after TCRalphabeta/CD19-depleted stem cell transplant. The chain employs TRBV20-1 and TRBJ2-1, with TRBD2 identical over 8 bases. The clonotype originates from a male patient under 18 who had a stem cell transplant for acute lymphoblastic leukemia, so the T cells may come from the graft donor. The CDR3 spells CSASSGGRSSYNEQFF. Written as DNA, the CDR3 is TGCAGTGCTAGCAGTGGCGGGAGGAGCTCCTACAATGAGCAGTTCTTC.